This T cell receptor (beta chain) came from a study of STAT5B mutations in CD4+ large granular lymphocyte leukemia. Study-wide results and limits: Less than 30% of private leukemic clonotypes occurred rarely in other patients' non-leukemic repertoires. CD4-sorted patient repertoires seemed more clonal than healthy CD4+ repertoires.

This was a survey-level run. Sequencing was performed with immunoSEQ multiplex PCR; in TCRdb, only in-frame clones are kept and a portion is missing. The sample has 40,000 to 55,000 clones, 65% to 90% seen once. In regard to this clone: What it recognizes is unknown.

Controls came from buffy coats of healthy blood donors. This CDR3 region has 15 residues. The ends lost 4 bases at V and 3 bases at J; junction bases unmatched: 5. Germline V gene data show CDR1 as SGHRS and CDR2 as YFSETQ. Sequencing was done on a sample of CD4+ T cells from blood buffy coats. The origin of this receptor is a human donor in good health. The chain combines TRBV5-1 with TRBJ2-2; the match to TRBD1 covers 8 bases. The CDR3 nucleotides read TGCGCCAGCAGCCCGACAGGGGTTGACACCGGGGAGCTGTTTTTT. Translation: CASSPTGVDTGELFF.